These 7 T cell receptor beta chains originate from one sample sequenced in a study of cytomegalovirus exposure and HLA in healthy donors. It was with 60 Vbeta and 13 Jbeta primers that the PCR ran. The protocol was immunoSEQ multiplex PCR, while the TCRdb copy is restricted to in-frame clones and leaves out a portion. In all, the sample yields approximately 110,000 clones. The material sequenced was PBMCs. These receptors were collected from a man in his forties or fifties in good health and CMV-seronegative.

The rearrangement links TRBV19 to TRBJ2-5, with 8 bases aligning to TRBD1. V shed 5 bases and J 5 bases; nucleotides not matched to a gene: 4. The V gene's germline CDR1 is LNHDA and CDR2 SQIVND (reference sequence). The CDR3 extends over 13 amino acids. This CDR3 reads CASSDRDRETQYF. CDR3 in DNA: TGTGCCAGTAGTGACCGGGACAGGGAGACCCAGTACTTC.

As to this clone: Other DNA sequences of this sample code for an identical CDR3. CDR3 DNA sequence: TGTGCCAGCAGCCAATTGGCCCAGGTGGAGACCCAGTACTTC. This sequence encodes CASSQLAQVETQYF. The chain carries TRBV7-9 and TRBJ2-5, with no clear D. There are 14 residues in the CDR3. Trimming removed 5 bases from V and 5 bases from J, with 15 bases in between. The germline V gene has CDR1 SEHNR and CDR2 FQNEAQ (reference sequence).

J is TRBJ1-1 and V is TRBV18; TRBD1 might be the D (6 bases). The CDR3 consists of 13 residues. The V and J ends lost 8 bases and 0 bases respectively, with 10 bases between them. Germline V gives CDR1 KGHSH, CDR2 LQKENI. CDR3 residues: CASKRTVNTEAFF. The CDR3 nucleotides are TGTGCCAGCAAACGGACAGTGAACACTGAAGCTTTCTTT.

J is TRBJ1-2 and V is TRBV6-5; TRBD1 is a possible D gene (6 bases). The germline gives CDR1 MNHEY, CDR2 SVGAGI. V lost 5 bases to trimming and J lost 8 bases, with 21 bases between them. The CDR3 is 15 amino acids. Here the CDR3 reads CASSPRGQPSQGYTF. CDR3 bases: TGTGCCAGCAGTCCCCGAGGACAGCCATCTCAAGGCTACACCTTC.

The chain joins TRBV7-9 to TRBJ2-7; tentatively, D is TRBD1 (6 bases). CDR1 is SEHNR and CDR2 is FQNEAQ in the germline V gene (reference sequence). The ends were cut back, 5 bases at V and 3 bases at J, with 14 bases in the middle. The CDR3 sequence is 14 residues long. The CDR3 region has the DNA TGTGCCAGCAGCCCGACGGACAGAGACTACGAGCAGTACTTC. This gives the protein CASSPTDRDYEQYF. Based on the CDR3 plus reference TRBV7-9 and TRBJ2-7, the full variable domain is DTGVSQNPRHKITKRGQNVTFRCDPISEHNRLYWYRQTLGQGPEFLTYFQNEAQLEKSRLLSDRFSAERPKGSFSTLEIQRTEQGDSAMYLCASSPTDRDYEQYFGPGTRLTVT.

DNA for the CDR3: TGTGCCAGCAGTGACCAAGAAAGGCGGGGGGTGAACACTGAAGCTTTCTTT. Residues: CASSDQERRGVNTEAFF. V gene TRBV2 combines with J gene TRBJ1-1; TRBD1 might be the D (5 bases). Trimming took 3 bases from V and 0 from J, leaving 17 bases between them. This CDR3 region has 17 residues. Germline V gives CDR1 SNHLY, CDR2 FYNNEI.

The chain joins TRBV5-1 to TRBJ2-5; the D gene is possibly TRBD1 (5 bases). Germline assignment: CDR1 SGHRS and CDR2 YFSETQ. The ends were cut back, 2 bases at V and 5 bases at J, with 13 bases in the middle. The CDR3 is 14 amino acids. The CDR3 DNA is TGCGCCAGCAGCTTTGGGCAGGGTGATGAGACCCAGTACTTC. This sequence encodes CASSFGQGDETQYF.